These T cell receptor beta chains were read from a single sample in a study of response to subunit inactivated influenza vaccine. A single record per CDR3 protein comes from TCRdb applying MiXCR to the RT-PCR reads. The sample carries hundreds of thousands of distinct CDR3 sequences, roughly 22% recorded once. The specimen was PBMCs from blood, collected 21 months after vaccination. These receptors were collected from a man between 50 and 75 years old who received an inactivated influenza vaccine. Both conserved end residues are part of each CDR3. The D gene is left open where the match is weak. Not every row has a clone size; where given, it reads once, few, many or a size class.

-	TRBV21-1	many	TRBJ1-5	CASSNPGTGEGSNQPQHF	TGTGCCAGCAGCAACCCCGGGACGGGAGAGGGTAGCAATCAGCCCCAGCATTTT
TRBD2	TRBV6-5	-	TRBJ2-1	CASSYSNLAGIYNEQFF	TGTGCCAGCAGTTACTCGAACCTAGCGGGAATTTACAATGAGCAGTTCTTC
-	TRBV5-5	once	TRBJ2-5	CASGSPGIGETQYF	TGTGCCAGCGGGTCTCCAGGGATAGGAGAGACCCAGTACTTC
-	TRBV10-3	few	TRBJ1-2	CAISLAMEGRDGYTF	TGTGCCATCAGCCTCGCCATGGAGGGGCGAGATGGCTACACCTTC
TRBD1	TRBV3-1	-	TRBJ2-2	CASSQGGTAGELFF	TGTGCCAGCAGCCAAGGAGGGACAGCCGGGGAGCTGTTTTTT
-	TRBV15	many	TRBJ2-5	CATSSTGDQETQYF	TGTGCCACCAGCAGTACCGGGGATCAAGAGACCCAGTACTTC
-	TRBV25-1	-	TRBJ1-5	CASSEAGSNQPQHF	TGTGCCAGCAGTGAAGCCGGATCTAATCAGCCCCAGCATTTT
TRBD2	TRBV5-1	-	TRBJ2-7	CASSREGLSYEQYF	TGCGCCAGCAGCCGGGAGGGCCTCTCCTACGAGCAGTACTTC
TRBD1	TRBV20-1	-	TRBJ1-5	CSARQGGGQPQHF	TGCAGTGCCAGACAGGGAGGAGGCCAGCCCCAGCATTTT
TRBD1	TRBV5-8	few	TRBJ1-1	CASSFNRGLTEAFF	TGTGCCAGCAGCTTCAACAGGGGGCTCACTGAAGCTTTCTTT
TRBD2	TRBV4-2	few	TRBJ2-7	CASSPQTSGSREQYF	TGTGCCAGCAGCCCACAGACTAGCGGGAGTCGGGAGCAGTACTTC
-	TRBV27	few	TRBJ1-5	CASSTTWARGKGQPQHF	TGTGCCAGCAGTACAACGTGGGCCAGGGGAAAAGGTCAGCCCCAGCATTTT
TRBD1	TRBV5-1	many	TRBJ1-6	CASRPPGTDNSPLHF	TGCGCCAGCAGGCCTCCCGGGACAGATAATTCACCCCTCCACTTT
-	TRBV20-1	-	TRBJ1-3	CSASAGPLSGNTIYF	TGCAGTGCTAGCGCAGGACCGCTATCTGGAAACACCATATATTTT
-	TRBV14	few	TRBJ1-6	CASSRQAGVGSPLHF	TGTGCCAGCAGCCGCCAGGCAGGGGTGGGTTCACCCCTCCACTTT
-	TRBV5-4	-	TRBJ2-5	CASSGGAGGEETQYF	TGTGCCAGCAGCGGGGGGGCAGGGGGCGAAGAGACCCAGTACTTC
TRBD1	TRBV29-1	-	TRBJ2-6	CSARTGAGANVLTF	TGCAGCGCACGGACAGGGGCTGGGGCCAACGTCCTGACTTTC
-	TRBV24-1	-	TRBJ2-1	CATSGGSGPSSYNEQFF	TGTGCCACCAGTGGAGGGAGCGGGCCAAGCTCCTACAATGAGCAGTTCTTC
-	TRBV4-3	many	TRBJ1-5	CASSQWREGPQHF	TGCGCCAGCAGCCAATGGCGTGAAGGTCCCCAGCATTTT
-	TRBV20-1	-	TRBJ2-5	CSIVQGTQETQYF	TGCAGCATAGTACAGGGGACTCAAGAGACCCAGTACTTC
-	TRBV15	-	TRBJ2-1	CATSRELEQFF	TGTGCCACCAGCAGAGAACTTGAGCAGTTCTTC
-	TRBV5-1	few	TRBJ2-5	CASSSWGAPQQETQYF	TGCGCCAGCAGCTCCTGGGGAGCCCCCCAACAAGAGACCCAGTACTTC
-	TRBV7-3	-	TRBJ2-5	CASSLWEKETQYF	TGTGCCAGCAGCTTGTGGGAAAAAGAGACCCAGTACTTC
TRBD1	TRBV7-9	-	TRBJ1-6	CASSLGQGAGSPLHF	TGTGCCAGCAGCCTGGGACAGGGGGCTGGTTCACCCCTCCACTTT
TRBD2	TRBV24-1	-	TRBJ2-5	CATSDLSGSGGEQETQYF	TGTGCCACCAGTGATTTGTCCGGGAGCGGGGGAGAACAAGAGACCCAGTACTTC
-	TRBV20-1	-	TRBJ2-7	CSAGHYEQYF	TGCAGTGCCGGACACTACGAGCAGTACTTC
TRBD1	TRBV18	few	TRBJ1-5	CASSPPGGSGQPQHF	TGTGCCAGCTCACCCCCAGGGGGCTCGGGTCAGCCCCAGCATTTT
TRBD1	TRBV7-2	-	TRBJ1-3	CASSADRGGNTIYF	TGTGCCAGCAGCGCGGACAGGGGCGGAAACACCATATATTTT
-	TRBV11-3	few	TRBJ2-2	CASSLVGGVRTGELFF	TGTGCCAGCAGCTTAGTTGGCGGGGTGAGGACCGGGGAGCTGTTTTTT
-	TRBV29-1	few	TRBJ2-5	CSVAVTGRETQYF	TGCAGCGTTGCTGTTACAGGTCGAGAGACCCAGTACTTC
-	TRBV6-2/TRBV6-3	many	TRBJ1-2	CASSYPEGRYGYTF	TGTGCCAGCAGTTACCCCGAGGGCCGGTATGGCTACACCTTC
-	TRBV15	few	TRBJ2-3	CATATGFDTDTQYF	TGTGCCACCGCGACTGGATTCGACACAGATACGCAGTATTTT
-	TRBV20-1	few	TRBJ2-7	CSASPSGSYEQYF	TGCAGTGCTTCCCCTTCGGGCTCCTACGAGCAGTACTTC
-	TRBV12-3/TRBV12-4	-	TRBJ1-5	CASRYSNQPQHF	TGTGCCAGCCGATATAGCAATCAGCCCCAGCATTTT
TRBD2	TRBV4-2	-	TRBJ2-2	CASSRITSGGNTGELFF	TGTGCCAGCAGCCGGATTACTAGCGGGGGAAACACCGGGGAGCTGTTTTTT
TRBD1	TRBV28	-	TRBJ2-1	CASSTGTGAYSYNEQFF	TGTGCCAGCAGCACCGGGACAGGGGCTTACTCCTACAATGAGCAGTTCTTC